The entry that follows covers one T cell receptor beta chain sequence. CDR3 size: 16 residues. Germline-derived CDR1 and CDR2 are SNHLY and FYNNEI. Trimming left V 6 bases short and J 2 bases short, with 19 bases between. This sample was included in a study of a mutant IDH1 vaccine in newly diagnosed glioma. Study-wide background: Treated patients had a mean age of 40.4 years and a sex split that was roughly 60% male and approximately 40% female. Pretreatment consisted of radiotherapy, temozolomide, or both, with most receiving both.

Profiling relied on immunoSEQ multiplex PCR, and the TCRdb table lists in-frame clones only, not all of them. The table has 65,000 to 70,000 clones, around four fifths seen once. Noted time point: baseline, week 1 (first vaccination visit). Treatment in this sample: pre-vaccination baseline after standard-of-care therapy. The input for sequencing was peripheral blood mononuclear cells (PBMCs), taken from a glioma patient treated with radiotherapy, temozolomide or both. The source is a woman in her late teens or twenties with glioma. Some clones in this sample may be carry-over from other donors' samples. The rearrangement joins TRBV2 to TRBJ1-1; TRBD1 is a possible D gene (6 bases). CDR3 sequence reads: CASRGALGSLNTEAFF. CDR3 DNA sequence: TGTGCCAGCAGGGGGGCTTTAGGAAGCCTTAACACTGAAGCTTTCTTT. Full variable domain (missing parts from reference TRBV2 and TRBJ1-1): EPEVTQTPSHQVTQMGQEVILRCVPISNHLYFYWYRQILGQKVEFLVSFYNNEISEKSEIFDDQFSVERPDGSNFTLKIRSTKLEDSAMYFCASRGALGSLNTEAFFGQGTRLTVV.